This T cell receptor beta chain was found in a study of T cell changes during pregnancy in multiple sclerosis. Trimming pared 2 bases from V and 4 bases from J, leaving 14 bases between. CDR3 length: 15 residues. Germline-derived CDR1 and CDR2 are SGDLS and YYNGEE. The assay was immunoSEQ multiplex PCR, and TCRdb's table has in-frame clones only and misses some. The profile shows 25,000 to 30,000 clones, roughly nine tenths of them singletons. This sample comprised CD8+ T cells from peripheral blood mononuclear cells, obtained in the second trimester of pregnancy. The rearrangement uses TRBV9 and TRBJ2-3; maybe TRBD2 (5 bases). The TCR originated in a female donor with multiple sclerosis, enrolled in a pregnancy study. CDR3 coding DNA: TGTGCCAGCAGCGTTGAGGGCCCAGGTGCAGATACGCAGTATTTT. Translated: CASSVEGPGADTQYF.